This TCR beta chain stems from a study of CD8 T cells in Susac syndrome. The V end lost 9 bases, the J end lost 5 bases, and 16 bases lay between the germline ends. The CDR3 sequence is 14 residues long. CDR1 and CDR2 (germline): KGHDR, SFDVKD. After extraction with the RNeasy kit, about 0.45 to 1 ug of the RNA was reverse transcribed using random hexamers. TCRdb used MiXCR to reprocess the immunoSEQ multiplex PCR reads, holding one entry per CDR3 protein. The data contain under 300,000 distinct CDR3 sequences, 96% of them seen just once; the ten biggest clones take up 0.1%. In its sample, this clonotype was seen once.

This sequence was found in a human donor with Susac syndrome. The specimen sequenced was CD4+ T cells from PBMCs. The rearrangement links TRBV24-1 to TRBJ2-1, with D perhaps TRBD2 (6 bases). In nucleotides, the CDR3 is TGTGCCACCGAAGGTTTAGCGGTTCACAATGAGCAGTTCTTC. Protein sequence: CATEGLAVHNEQFF.